This TCR beta chain was profiled in a study of beta chain features in type 1 diabetes. On the study more broadly: The samples had around 98 million sorted cells examined in all.

All of the isolated RNA was reverse transcribed, so expressed TCRB transcripts were sequenced. Data came from immunoSEQ multiplex PCR; TCRdb stores just in-frame clones and leaves some out. The data contain around 650,000 clones, over 10% of them seen just once; the ten biggest clones take up more than 0.1%. A word on this clone: Its antigen is not known.

Post-sort purity exceeded 98% for all sorted populations. Overall study results and limits: Across all four CD4+ subsets, people with type 1 diabetes showed modestly shorter TCRB CDR3s. The study notes PCR might favor shorter templates equally in patients and controls.

J was trimmed by 1 base and V by 4 bases; bases with no gene match: 4. Germline assignment: CDR1 MNHNY and CDR2 SVGAGI (reference sequence). This CDR3 spans 14 amino acids. Material: naive CD4+ T cells from blood. The sequence derives from a man under 40 with type 1 diabetes. The rearrangement joins TRBV6-6 to TRBJ2-7, with 7 positions matching TRBD1. The CDR3 is CASSSLTGSYEQYF. CDR3 sequence (DNA): TGTGCCAGCAGTTCCTTGACAGGGTCCTACGAGCAGTACTTC.